These 3 T cell receptor beta chains originate from one sample sequenced in a study of a mutant IDH1 vaccine in newly diagnosed glioma. Time point specified: week 11, during vaccination. One vaccine dose held 300 ug of mutant IDH1 20-mer peptide and came with topical imiquimod. Profiled with immunoSEQ multiplex PCR; TCRdb holds only in-frame clones, not every one. The sample yields about 66,000 clones, roughly 84% seen once. Their antigen targets remain unknown. This sample comprised PBMCs, obtained from a glioma patient whose treatment included an IDH1 peptide vaccine. The receptors come from a woman in her fifties or sixties with glioma.

Relative to its sample, this clone is medium-sized. The CDR3 bases are TGTGCCAGCAGTGAAGCCGTCGGTGGCGGGGGAGCCTACGAGCAGTACTTC. Translating gives CASSEAVGGGGAYEQYF. J is TRBJ2-7 and V is TRBV6-1, with TRBD2 matching over 7 bases. Germline CDR1 MNHNS, CDR2 SASEGT. V trimming: 0 bases; J trimming: 2 bases; junction bases outside the gene matches: 10. The CDR3 extends over 17 amino acids.

J is TRBJ1-5 and V is TRBV6-6; D gene ambiguous. Trimming cost V 8 bases and J 0 bases, with 5 bases left between them. This CDR3 is built from 12 residues. Looked up from germline, CDR1 is MNHNY and CDR2 is SVGAGI (reference sequence). CDR3 sequence: CASGVSNQPQHF. DNA of the CDR3: TGTGCCAGCGGGGTTAGCAATCAGCCCCAGCATTTT.

This clone was seen only a few times. The chain carries TRBV2 and TRBJ1-5; possibly TRBD1 for D (6 bases). The CDR3 runs to 16 residues. V lost 3 bases to trimming and J lost 3 bases, with 15 bases between them. Germline loops: CDR1 SNHLY, CDR2 FYNNEI. Here the CDR3 DNA reads TGTGCCAGCAGTGAGGAAAGGGGGGCTGCCAATCAGCCCCAGCATTTT. Translated: CASSEERGAANQPQHF.